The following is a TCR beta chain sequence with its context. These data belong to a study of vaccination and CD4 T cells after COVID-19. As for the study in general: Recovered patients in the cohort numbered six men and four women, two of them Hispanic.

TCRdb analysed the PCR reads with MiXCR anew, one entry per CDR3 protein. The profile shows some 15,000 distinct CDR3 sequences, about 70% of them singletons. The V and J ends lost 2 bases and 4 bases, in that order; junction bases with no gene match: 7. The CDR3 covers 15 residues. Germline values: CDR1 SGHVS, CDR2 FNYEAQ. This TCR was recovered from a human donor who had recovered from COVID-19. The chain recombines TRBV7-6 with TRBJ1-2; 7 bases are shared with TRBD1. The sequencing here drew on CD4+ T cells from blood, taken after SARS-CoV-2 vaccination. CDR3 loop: CASSLILGGSYGYTF. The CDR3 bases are TGTGCCAGCAGCTTAATCTTAGGGGGCAGCTATGGCTACACCTTC.